Following are 29 T cell receptor beta chains from one sample sequenced in a study of T cell clonotyping in hematopoietic cell transplantation. Profiling relied on immunoSEQ multiplex PCR, and the TCRdb table lists in-frame clones only, not all of them. The data show some 40,000 clones, 85% seen once. Documented time point: recipient sample about 28 days before transplant, after cytoreduction. The sequencing used peripheral blood mononuclear cells, collected before stem cell transplant. These receptors were collected from a man aged 60 to 75 with acute myeloid leukemia. Some clones in this sample may be carry-over from other donors' samples.

The CDR3 region is CASSILADPTRNNEQFF. In DNA form, the CDR3 reads TGTGCCAGTAGTATTTTGGCAGACCCTACCCGAAACAATGAGCAGTTCTTC. This rearrangement joins TRBV19 to TRBJ2-1; D gene ambiguous. The CDR3 extends over 17 amino acids. Germline V gene data show CDR1 as LNHDA and CDR2 as SQIVND (reference sequence). Trimming removed 3 bases at V and 5 bases at J, with 20 bases between.

The chain recombines TRBV19 with TRBJ1-4, with a weak D call TRBD1 (5 bases). With 0 bases removed from V and 7 bases from J, the gap between germline ends came to 12 bases. CDR3 length: 15 amino acids. In germline, CDR1 is LNHDA, CDR2 SQIVND (reference sequence). The CDR3 here is CASSIDSGSGEKLFF. In DNA, the CDR3 is TGTGCCAGTAGTATAGACTCAGGGTCCGGTGAAAAACTGTTTTTT.

The chain couples TRBV19 to TRBJ2-1; possibly TRBD2 for D (6 bases). The CDR3 runs 14 residues. Trimming took off 3 bases at V and 7 bases at J, with 13 bases between the two ends. Germline V gives CDR1 LNHDA, CDR2 SQIVND (reference sequence). CDR3 in DNA: TGTGCCAGTAGTATCTTGCCGGGGAGGAATGAGCAGTTCTTC. This translates into CASSILPGRNEQFF.

J is TRBJ1-2 and V is TRBV5-5; 9 bases fit TRBD1. Germline CDR1 and CDR2: SGHKS and YYEKEE (reference sequence). Unmatched junction bases numbered 4, after V lost 0 bases and J lost 1 base. The CDR3 is 16 residues long. In DNA, the CDR3 is TGTGCCAGCAGCTTGGCGGGGACAGGGATTAACTATGGCTACACCTTC. Protein: CASSLAGTGINYGYTF.

The chain employs TRBV29-1 and TRBJ1-1; the D is unclear. This CDR3 spans 11 amino acids. Trimming took 7 bases from V and 1 from J, leaving 7 bases between them. The germline V gene encodes CDR1 SQVTM and CDR2 ANQGSEA. CDR3 loop: CSATQNTEAFF. The CDR3 DNA reads as TGCAGCGCAACCCAGAACACTGAAGCTTTCTTT.

This clone was counted only a few times. The rearrangement joins TRBV6-4 to TRBJ2-3, with 8 bases identical to TRBD1. V lost 6 bases, J lost 6 bases, and 8 bases stayed unmatched. This CDR3 has 14 amino acids. Looked up from germline, CDR1 is MRHNA and CDR2 is SNTAGT. The CDR3 loop reads CASSDQGASDTQYF. In DNA form, the CDR3 reads TGTGCCAGCAGCGATCAGGGGGCTTCGGATACGCAGTATTTT.

As for this clone: The junction departs from germline at one end; a sequencing error may be responsible. The chain links TRBV20-1 to TRBJ2-3; perhaps TRBD2 as D (6 bases). This CDR3 has 8 amino acids. Looked up from germline, CDR1 is DFQATT and CDR2 is SNEGSKA (reference sequence). CDR3 protein: CSAAGTLF. The CDR3 DNA reads TGCAGTGCTGCCGGGACTCTCTTT.

This chain links TRBV30 with TRBJ2-3; no reliable D call. CDR1 and CDR2 (germline): GTSNPN, SVGIG (reference sequence). The CDR3 spans 13 residues. V was trimmed by 3 bases and J by 11 bases, leaving 18 bases between them. The DNA for the CDR3 is TGTGCCTGGAGAACTTTATGGGTCCCAGAGCAGTATTTT. Residues: CAWRTLWVPEQYF.

V usage is TRBV2 and J usage is TRBJ2-7, with a weak D call TRBD2 (6 bases). This CDR3 is 15 amino acids long. The V end lost 4 bases, the J end lost 3 bases, and 16 bases lay between the germline ends. Germline CDR1 is SNHLY and CDR2 is FYNNEI. CDR3 DNA: TGTGCCAGCAGTGGCGGGACCCCACTACTCTACGAGCAGTACTTC. Encoded protein: CASSGGTPLLYEQYF.

The V gene is TRBV11-3, the J gene TRBJ2-2, with 9 bases identical to TRBD1. V was clipped by 5 bases and J by 6 bases; unmatched bases: 10. CDR3 size: 16 residues. The germline V gene encodes CDR1 SGHNT and CDR2 YENEEA. CDR3 DNA sequence: TGTGCCAGCAGCACGGGACAGGGAATATATCCCGGGGAGCTGTTTTTT. Amino acids: CASSTGQGIYPGELFF.

The genes are TRBV14 and TRBJ2-7; TRBD1 matches at 8 bases. This CDR3 contains 14 residues. Unmatched junction bases numbered 5, after V lost 4 bases and J lost 3 bases. Germline CDR1 reads SGHDN; CDR2 reads FVKESK. CDR3 residues: CASSLSTGDYEQYF. CDR3 DNA: TGTGCCAGCAGCCTATCGACAGGGGACTACGAGCAGTACTTC.

This rearrangement joins TRBV11-3 to TRBJ1-6; 7 bases are a match to TRBD1. Per the germline V gene, CDR1 is SGHNT and CDR2 is YENEEA. V lost 5 bases to trimming and J lost 7 bases; unmatched junction nucleotides: 8. The CDR3 sequence is 15 residues long. The CDR3: CASSLRQGPNSPLHF. CDR3 nucleotide sequence: TGTGCCAGCAGCCTGCGACAGGGACCCAATTCACCCCTCCACTTT.

This clone was seen a single time. The V and J genes are TRBV25-1 and TRBJ1-1; tentatively, D is TRBD1 (5 bases). V was clipped by 2 bases and J by 0 bases, with 10 bases between them. The CDR3 is 15 amino acids. Germline-derived CDR1 and CDR2 are MGHDK and SYGVNS. The CDR3 protein is CASSEAGPMNTEAFF. CDR3 DNA sequence: TGTGCCAGCAGTGAAGCAGGGCCCATGAACACTGAAGCTTTCTTT.

The chain is built from TRBV5-4 and TRBJ2-5; D possibly corresponds to TRBD2 (6 bases). Germline CDR1 is SGHNT and CDR2 is YYREEE (reference sequence). This CDR3 comprises 15 residues. Trimming removed 0 bases at V and 2 bases at J, with 11 bases between. CDR3 residues: CASSLDGGQQETQYF. The DNA of the CDR3 is TGTGCCAGCAGCTTGGATGGAGGGCAACAAGAGACCCAGTACTTC.

The chain employs TRBV2 and TRBJ1-5; the D gene is possibly TRBD1 (6 bases). This CDR3 has 18 residues. Between the trimmed V and J ends, which lost 2 bases and 0 bases, there was a span of 17 bases. Germline V lookup: CDR1 SNHLY, CDR2 FYNNEI. The CDR3 bases are TGTGCCAGCAGTGAACGGGGGGCTCGGAGAGATAGCAATCAGCCCCAGCATTTT. This sequence encodes CASSERGARRDSNQPQHF.

This chain joins TRBV11-2 and TRBJ1-2; D may be TRBD1 (5 bases). The CDR3 runs 14 residues. Germline V gene sequence: CDR1 SGHAT, CDR2 FQNNGV. Between the trimmed V and J ends, which lost 5 bases and 7 bases, there was a span of 17 bases. Here the CDR3 DNA reads TGTGCCAGCAGCCCCCGCGGGGGAAGGGGTGGCTACACCTTC. This sequence encodes CASSPRGGRGGYTF.

The V call is TRBV19, the J call TRBJ1-2; possibly TRBD1 for D (5 bases). V lost 3 bases and J 4 bases, leaving 15 bases between the germline ends. The CDR3 is made up of 15 amino acids. Germline lookup yields CDR1 LNHDA and CDR2 SQIVND (reference sequence). CDR3 coding DNA: TGTGCCAGTAGTATCCGTGGGGCTCGTGTCTATGGCTACACCTTC. Its protein product is CASSIRGARVYGYTF.

This rearrangement joins TRBV7-2 to TRBJ2-1; 8 bases fit TRBD2. CDR3 length: 15 amino acids. V was clipped by 2 bases and J by 10 bases; unmatched bases: 10. CDR1 is SGHTA, CDR2 FQGNSA, per germline. Here the CDR3 DNA reads TGTGCCAGCAGCTTAAACGGGGGGGGAGGGCCAGAGCAGTTCTTC. Translated, it gives CASSLNGGGGPEQFF.

This chain uses TRBV28 with TRBJ1-6; D possibly corresponds to TRBD1 (5 bases). Germline V lookup: CDR1 MDHEN, CDR2 SYDVKM. The CDR3 totals 14 residues. V dropped 7 bases and J dropped 3 bases, with 10 bases sitting between them. The CDR3 nucleotides are TGTGCCAGCATCGGGACTCTCTATAATTCACCCCTCCACTTT. The encoded protein is CASIGTLYNSPLHF.

The chain carries TRBV28 and TRBJ1-2; TRBD1 agrees at 8 bases. J was trimmed by 4 bases and V by 5 bases; bases with no gene match: 12. CDR1 and CDR2 (germline): MDHEN, SYDVKM. The CDR3 is 16 amino acids. CDR3 sequence: CASSPPGTGQSYGYTF. The CDR3 DNA reads TGTGCCAGCAGTCCCCCCGGGACAGGACAGTCCTATGGCTACACCTTC.

The chain is built from TRBV19 and TRBJ1-5; D is possibly TRBD1 (5 bases). The CDR3 is made up of 16 amino acids. The germline V gene has CDR1 LNHDA and CDR2 SQIVND (reference sequence). Trimming removed 2 bases at V and 8 bases at J, with 19 bases between. The CDR3 region is CASSIRFRGRVEPQHF. CDR3 coding DNA: TGTGCCAGTAGTATACGGTTCCGGGGGAGGGTAGAGCCCCAGCATTTT. The full variable domain, its missing parts supplied by reference TRBV19 and TRBJ1-5, is DGGITQSPKYLFRKEGQNVTLSCEQNLNHDAMYWYRQDPGQGLRLIYYSQIVNDFQKGDIAEGYSVSREKKESFPLTVTSAQKNPTAFYLCASSIRFRGRVEPQHFGDGTRLSIL.

The V call is TRBV11-3, the J call TRBJ1-2, with 10 nucleotides matching TRBD1. Looked up from germline, CDR1 is SGHNT and CDR2 is YENEEA. The trim removed 1 base at V and 5 bases at J, leaving 7 bases unmatched. This CDR3 comprises 16 residues. This CDR3 is CASSLGPPGQGYGYTF. DNA of the CDR3: TGTGCCAGCAGCTTAGGGCCCCCGGGACAGGGGTATGGCTACACCTTC. Combining the CDR3 with reference TRBV11-3 and TRBJ1-2 gives the whole variable domain EAGVVQSPRYKIIEKKQPVAFWCNPISGHNTLYWYLQNLGQGPELLIRYENEEAVDDSQLPKDRFSAERLKGVDSTLKIQPAELGDSAVYLCASSLGPPGQGYGYTFGSGTRLTVV.

The gene calls are TRBV28 and TRBJ1-5; D not certain. The ends were cut back, 5 bases at V and 2 bases at J, with 13 bases in the middle. The CDR3 runs 15 residues. CDR1 is MDHEN, CDR2 SYDVKM, per germline. In DNA form, the CDR3 reads TGTGCCAGCAGTCCACCCTCCGGGGGCAATCAGCCCCAGCATTTT. It codes for CASSPPSGGNQPQHF.

The chain has TRBV5-4 and TRBJ2-7, with TRBD1 matching 7 bases. V lost 4 bases, J lost 2 bases, and 6 bases stayed unmatched. This CDR3 is built from 14 residues. The V gene's germline CDR1 is SGHNT and CDR2 YYREEE (reference sequence). CDR3 in amino acids: CASSRDRLAYEQYF. The CDR3 region has the DNA TGTGCCAGCAGCAGGGACAGACTCGCCTACGAGCAGTACTTC.

The chain carries TRBV27 and TRBJ2-7; D call uncertain. CDR1 MNHEY and CDR2 SMNVEV come from the germline V gene (reference sequence). Trimming cost V 6 bases and J 2 bases, with 11 bases left between them. The CDR3 length is 13 residues. The CDR3 protein is CASRRGSTYEQYF. The DNA of the CDR3 is TGTGCCAGCAGGCGCGGTTCTACCTACGAGCAGTACTTC.

CDR3 nucleotide sequence: TGCAGCGTGCGACAGGGATCCGGCAATCAGCCCCAGCATTTT. Its protein product is CSVRQGSGNQPQHF. V gene TRBV29-1 combines with J gene TRBJ1-5; TRBD1 matches at 7 bases. From germline, CDR1 is SQVTM and CDR2 ANQGSEA. The CDR3 has 14 residues. V was pared by 6 bases and J by 2 bases, with 7 bases of the junction left unmatched. The full variable domain, its missing parts supplied by reference TRBV29-1 and TRBJ1-5, is SAVISQKPSRDICQRGTSLTIQCQVDSQVTMMFWYRQQPGQSLTLIATANQGSEATYESGFVIDKFPISRPNLTFSTLTVSNMSPEDSSIYLCSVRQGSGNQPQHFGDGTRLSIL.

This clone was counted a few times. J is TRBJ1-2 and V is TRBV28, with D uncertain. Trimming removed 8 bases from V and 8 bases from J, with 9 bases in between. The germline CDR1 and CDR2 sequences are MDHEN and SYDVKM. This CDR3 has 10 residues. CDR3 DNA: TGTGCCAGCGGCCAGCTAGGCTACACCTTC. It yields the protein CASGQLGYTF.

The chain carries TRBV7-3 and TRBJ2-5, with a weak D call TRBD2 (5 bases). V was clipped by 1 base and J by 1 base, with 7 bases between them. The CDR3 has 14 residues. CDR1 SGHTA and CDR2 FQGTGA come from the germline V gene. This chain's CDR3 is CASSLSRGQETQYF. The DNA for the CDR3 is TGTGCCAGCAGCTTAAGCCGGGGCCAAGAGACCCAGTACTTC.

V gene TRBV6-5 combines with J gene TRBJ2-7; TRBD2 might be the D (6 bases). Germline V lookup: CDR1 MNHEY, CDR2 SVGAGI. The CDR3 is 12 residues long. V lost 2 bases and J 6 bases, leaving 8 bases between the germline ends. Here the CDR3 reads CASSYGGAEQYF. In DNA, the CDR3 is TGTGCCAGCAGTTACGGCGGGGCCGAGCAGTACTTC.